This T cell receptor (beta chain) was observed in a study of early stage breast cancer tumors. Germline V gene data show CDR1 as SGHKS and CDR2 as YYEKEE (reference sequence). The CDR3 length is 19 residues. V gave up 0 bases and J gave up 4 bases, with 23 bases separating them. Using immunoSEQ multiplex PCR, the repertoire was profiled, and TCRdb retains in-frame clones only, with some absent. The sample consists of 40,000 to 60,000 clones, around 80% of them appearing once. Sample: blood. The chain carries TRBV5-5 and TRBJ1-3; D is unclear. The receptor was isolated from a person aged 35-50 years with breast cancer. CDR3 nucleotides: TGTGCCAGCAGCTTGGAACTGAGGTCGGGGATCGGCCTCGGAAACACCATATATTTT. As protein: CASSLELRSGIGLGNTIYF.